The sequence of this T cell receptor beta chain was determined in a study of T cell repertoires in cytomegalovirus infection. Study in general: Recently identified HLA-C-restricted CMV epitopes and well-studied HLA-B-restricted CMV epitopes were used by the study.

This clonotype has more than one count but fewer than ten. Its antigen remains unidentified. CDR3 length: 14 amino acids. The germline V gene has CDR1 MNHNS and CDR2 SASEGT. V lost 6 bases to trimming and J lost 2 bases, with 13 bases between them. TCRdb processed the reads anew with MiXCR; each CDR3 protein has one entry. Of 25,000 to 35,000 distinct CDR3 sequences in the sample, around 19% were seen once. This sample comprised CD8+ T cells from cultured PBMCs, obtained from culture after CMV antigen stimulation. The clonotype originates from a human donor in good health (CMV status not recorded). Some clones in this sample may be carry-over from other donors' samples. This chain links TRBV6-1 with TRBJ2-5; D perhaps matches TRBD2 (6 bases). CDR3 sequence reads: CASSDRDSQETQYF. As DNA, the CDR3 is TGTGCCAGCAGCGACCGGGACTCACAAGAGACCCAGTACTTC.